Listed below are T cell receptor beta chains from one sample, sequenced in a study of cytomegalovirus exposure and HLA in healthy donors. Clones were read by immunoSEQ multiplex PCR, and TCRdb kept only the in-frame ones, dropping some. This table holds about 160,000 clones, 75% to 80% found once. Sequencing was done on a sample of PBMCs. The receptors here all came from a woman between 45 and 65 years old in good health and CMV-seropositive. Both conserved end residues are part of each CDR3. D genes are given only for firm matches. Clone size is not always given. Where it is, it says once, few, many or a class for expanded clones.

D gene	V gene	CDR3 length	clone size	J gene	CDR3 protein	CDR3 DNA
NA	TRBV7-2	14	NA	TRBJ2-3	CASSLVADTDTQYF	TGTGCCAGCAGCTTGGTAGCGGACACAGATACGCAGTATTTT
TRBD1	TRBV2	12	few	TRBJ1-5	CAGGQGKQPQHF	TGTGCCGGCGGACAGGGAAAACAGCCCCAGCATTTT
TRBD2	TRBV27	15	once	TRBJ2-7	CASSSIAGGLGEQYF	TGTGCCAGCAGTTCTATAGCGGGGGGGCTGGGGGAGCAGTACTTC
NA	TRBV7-3	16	NA	TRBJ2-5	CASSPTGRGDGETQYF	TGTGCCAGCAGCCCCACGGGCAGGGGTGATGGGGAGACCCAGTACTTC
TRBD1	TRBV4-3	15	NA	TRBJ2-3	CASSQGQGDTDTQYF	TGCGCCAGCAGCCAAGGACAGGGGGACACAGATACGCAGTATTTT
NA	TRBV4-3	17	NA	TRBJ1-5	CASSQDRYPSGNQPQHF	TGCGCCAGCAGCCAAGATCGGTACCCTAGTGGCAATCAGCCCCAGCATTTT
TRBD2	TRBV5-1	15	NA	TRBJ2-7	CASSLELAGGQDQYF	TGCGCCAGCAGCTTGGAACTAGCGGGGGGGCAGGATCAGTACTTC
NA	TRBV6-1	12	NA	TRBJ1-3	CASDSFGNTIYF	TGTGCCAGTGACAGCTTTGGAAACACCATATATTTT
TRBD1	TRBV19	15	NA	TRBJ1-1	CASLRTGVMNTEAFF	TGTGCCAGCCTGAGGACAGGAGTCATGAACACTGAAGCTTTCTTT
NA	TRBV6-1	17	once	TRBJ2-1	CASSGQPTRSSYNEQFF	TGTGCCAGCAGTGGACAGCCCACCAGGAGCTCCTACAATGAGCAGTTCTTC
TRBD1	TRBV7-9	17	few	TRBJ1-5	CASRLHTGQGAKQPQHF	TGTGCCAGCAGACTACATACGGGACAGGGGGCCAAACAGCCCCAGCATTTT